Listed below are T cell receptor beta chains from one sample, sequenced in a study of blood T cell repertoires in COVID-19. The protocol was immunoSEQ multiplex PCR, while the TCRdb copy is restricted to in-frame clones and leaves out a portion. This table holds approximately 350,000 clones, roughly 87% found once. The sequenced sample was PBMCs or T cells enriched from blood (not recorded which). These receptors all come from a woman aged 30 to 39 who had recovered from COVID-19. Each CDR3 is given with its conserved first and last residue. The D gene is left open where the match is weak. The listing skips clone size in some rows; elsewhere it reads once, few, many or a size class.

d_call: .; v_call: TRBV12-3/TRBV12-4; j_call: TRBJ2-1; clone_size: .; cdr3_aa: CASSFSEQFF; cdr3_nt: TGTGCCAGCAGCTTCAGTGAGCAGTTCTTC
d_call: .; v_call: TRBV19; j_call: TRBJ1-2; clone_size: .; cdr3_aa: CATSGQGKVYGYTF; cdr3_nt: TGTGCCACTTCTGGGCAGGGAAAAGTCTATGGCTACACCTTC
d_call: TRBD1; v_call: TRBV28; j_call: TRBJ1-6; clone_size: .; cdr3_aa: CASKDRLYNSPLHF; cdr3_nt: TGTGCCAGCAAGGACAGGCTGTATAATTCACCCCTCCACTTT
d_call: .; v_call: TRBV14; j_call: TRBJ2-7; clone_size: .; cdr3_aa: CASSQARGPFDFYEQYF; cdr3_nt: TGTGCCAGCAGCCAAGCCAGGGGCCCATTCGACTTCTACGAGCAGTACTTC
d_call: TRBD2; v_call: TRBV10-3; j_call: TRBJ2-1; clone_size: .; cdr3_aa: CAISEGTRINEQFF; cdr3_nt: TGTGCCATCAGTGAAGGGACTAGAATCAATGAGCAGTTCTTC
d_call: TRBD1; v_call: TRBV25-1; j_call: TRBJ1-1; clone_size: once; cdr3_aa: CASSDLQGASTEAFF; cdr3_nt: TGTGCCAGCAGTGATCTACAGGGGGCAAGCACTGAAGCTTTCTTT
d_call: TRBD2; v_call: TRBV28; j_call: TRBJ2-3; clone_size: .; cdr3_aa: CASTLEGLAGGYTDTQYF; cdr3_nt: TGTGCCAGCACCTTAGAGGGACTAGCGGGAGGTTACACAGATACGCAGTATTTT
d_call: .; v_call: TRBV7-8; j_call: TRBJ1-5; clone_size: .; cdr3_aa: CASSLGRGNQPQHF; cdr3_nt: TGTGCCAGCAGCTTAGGGAGGGGAAATCAGCCCCAGCATTTT
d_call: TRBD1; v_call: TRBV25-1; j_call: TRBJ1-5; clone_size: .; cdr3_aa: CASSEGDRGSQPQHF; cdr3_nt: TGTGCCAGCAGTGAAGGGGACAGGGGAAGCCAGCCCCAGCATTTT
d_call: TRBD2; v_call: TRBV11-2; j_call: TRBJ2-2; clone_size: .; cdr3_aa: CASSPPGRGASGELFF; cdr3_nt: TGTGCCAGCAGCCCCCCCGGGCGGGGGGCGTCCGGGGAGCTGTTTTTT
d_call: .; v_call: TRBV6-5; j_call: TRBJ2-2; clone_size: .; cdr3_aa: CASTKAGPTGELFF; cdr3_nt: TGTGCCAGCACTAAGGCAGGGCCTACCGGGGAGCTGTTTTTT
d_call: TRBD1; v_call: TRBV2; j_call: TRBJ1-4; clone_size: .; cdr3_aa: CASSVGTGEKLFF; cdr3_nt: TGTGCCAGCAGTGTGGGGACAGGCGAAAAACTGTTTTTT
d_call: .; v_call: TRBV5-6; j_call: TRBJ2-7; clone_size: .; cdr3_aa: CASSNPRTTGLIYEQYF; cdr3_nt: TGTGCCAGCAGCAACCCCCGGACGACAGGTCTGATCTACGAGCAGTACTTC
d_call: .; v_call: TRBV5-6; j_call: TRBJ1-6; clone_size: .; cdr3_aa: CASSQGLGGSPLHF; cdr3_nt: TGTGCCAGCAGCCAGGGCCTCGGTGGGTCACCCCTCCACTTT
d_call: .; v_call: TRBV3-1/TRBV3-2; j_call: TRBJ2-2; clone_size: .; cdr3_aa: CASRRGLGDTGELFF; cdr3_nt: TGTGCCAGCAGAAGGGGACTCGGGGATACCGGGGAGCTGTTTTTT
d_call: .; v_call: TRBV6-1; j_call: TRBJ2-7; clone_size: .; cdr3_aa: CASSEGRVYEQYF; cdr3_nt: TGTGCCAGCAGTGAAGGCAGGGTATACGAGCAGTACTTC
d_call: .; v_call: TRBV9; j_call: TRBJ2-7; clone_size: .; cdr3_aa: CASSVGGTYEQYF; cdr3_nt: TGTGCCAGCAGCGTAGGCGGAACCTACGAGCAGTACTTC
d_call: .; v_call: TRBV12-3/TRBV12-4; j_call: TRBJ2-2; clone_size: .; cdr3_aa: CASSVANTGELFF; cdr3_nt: TGTGCCAGCAGTGTCGCGAACACCGGGGAGCTGTTTTTT
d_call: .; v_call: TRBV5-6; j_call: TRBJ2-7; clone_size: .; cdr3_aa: CASSFQGYEQYF; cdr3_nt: TGTGCCAGCAGCTTCCAGGGATACGAGCAGTACTTC
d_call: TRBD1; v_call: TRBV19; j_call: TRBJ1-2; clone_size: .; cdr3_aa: CASNDDRDPGLNYGYTF; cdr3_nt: TGTGCCAGTAATGACGACAGGGACCCCGGATTAAACTATGGCTACACCTTC
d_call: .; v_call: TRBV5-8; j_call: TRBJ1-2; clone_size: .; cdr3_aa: CASSYNGYTF; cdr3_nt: TGTGCCAGCAGCTACAATGGCTACACCTTC
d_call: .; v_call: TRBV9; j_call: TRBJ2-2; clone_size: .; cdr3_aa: CASSPNFGGGELFF; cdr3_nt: TGTGCCAGCAGCCCAAACTTCGGTGGCGGGGAGCTGTTTTTT